The 4 T cell receptor beta chains below all came from one sample that was sequenced in a study of blood T cell repertoires in COVID-19. Data came from immunoSEQ multiplex PCR; TCRdb stores just in-frame clones and leaves some out. Found here are 250,000 or so clones, 86% of them singletons; the top ten hold 5.5% to 8%. Material for sequencing was peripheral blood. These receptors all come from a man in his 60s with acute or convalescent COVID-19.

The chain recombines TRBV5-4 with TRBJ2-1; 10 positions agree with TRBD2. Germline CDR1 and CDR2: SGHNT and YYREEE (reference sequence). The CDR3 runs 15 residues. The trim removed 4 bases at V and 3 bases at J, leaving 4 bases unmatched. The CDR3 nucleotides are TGTGCCAGCAGCCGGACTAGCGGTGACTACAATGAGCAGTTCTTC. Protein sequence: CASSRTSGDYNEQFF.

V is TRBV30 and J is TRBJ1-1; 11 bases line up with TRBD1. This CDR3 has 15 amino acids. Germline V lookup: CDR1 GTSNPN, CDR2 SVGIG (reference sequence). Losses at the gene ends were 0 bases for V and 6 bases for J; bases not matched to a gene: 6. The CDR3 sequence is CAWSVMGQGVAEAFF. CDR3 nucleotide sequence: TGTGCCTGGAGTGTAATGGGACAGGGGGTTGCTGAAGCTTTCTTT.

The chain has TRBV6-4 and TRBJ1-5; D perhaps matches TRBD1 (6 bases). CDR1 and CDR2 (germline): MRHNA, SNTAGT. The CDR3 spans 13 residues. V gave up 8 bases and J gave up 1 base, with 9 bases separating them. CDR3 protein: CASATGSNQPQHF. CDR3 DNA sequence: TGTGCCAGCGCTACAGGGAGCAATCAGCCCCAGCATTTT.

The chain joins TRBV7-9 to TRBJ2-5; TRBD2 agrees at 12 bases. The CDR3 spans 15 residues. The trim removed 6 bases at V and 4 bases at J, leaving 6 bases unmatched. The germline V gene encodes CDR1 SEHNR and CDR2 FQNEAQ (reference sequence). The CDR3 DNA reads as TGTGCCAGCAGTCTACTAGCGGGAGGTGGAGAGACCCAGTACTTC. This codes for CASSLLAGGGETQYF.